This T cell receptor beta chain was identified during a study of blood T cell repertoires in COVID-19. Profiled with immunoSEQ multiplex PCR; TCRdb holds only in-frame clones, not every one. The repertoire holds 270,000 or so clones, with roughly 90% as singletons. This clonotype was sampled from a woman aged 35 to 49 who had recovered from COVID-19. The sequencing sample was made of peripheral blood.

The CDR3 loop is CASSAPRASFQETQYF. CDR3 bases: TGTGCCAGCAGCGCCCCCAGGGCGTCCTTCCAAGAGACCCAGTACTTC. J is TRBJ2-5 and V is TRBV7-8; the D gene is possibly TRBD1 (5 bases). The V end was cut by 5 bases, the J end by 1 base, with 17 bases between. Germline V gene sequence: CDR1 SGHVS, CDR2 FQNEAQ. CDR3 length equals 16 residues.